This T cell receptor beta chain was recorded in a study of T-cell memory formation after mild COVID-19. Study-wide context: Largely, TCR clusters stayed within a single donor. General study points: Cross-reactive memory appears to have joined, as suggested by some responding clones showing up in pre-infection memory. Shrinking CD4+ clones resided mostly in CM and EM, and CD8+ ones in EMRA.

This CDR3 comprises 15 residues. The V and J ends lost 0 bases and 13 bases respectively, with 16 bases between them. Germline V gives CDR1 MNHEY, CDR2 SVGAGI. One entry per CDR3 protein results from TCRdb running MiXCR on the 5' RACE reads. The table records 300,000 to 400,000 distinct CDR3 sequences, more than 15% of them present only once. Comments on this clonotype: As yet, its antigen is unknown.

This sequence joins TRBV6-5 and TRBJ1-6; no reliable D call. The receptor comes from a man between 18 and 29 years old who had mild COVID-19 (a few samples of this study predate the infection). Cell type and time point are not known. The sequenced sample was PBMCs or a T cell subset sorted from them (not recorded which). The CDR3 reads CASSYSVQNRVPLHF. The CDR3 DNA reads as TGTGCCAGCAGTTACTCGGTCCAAAACCGAGTCCCCCTCCACTTT.